The 26 T cell receptor beta chains in this list originate from one sample, sequenced in a study of blood T cell repertoires in COVID-19. Produced via immunoSEQ multiplex PCR; TCRdb's table is partial and in-frame only. The sample consists of more than 200,000 clones, around 88% of them appearing once. Sequences were obtained from peripheral blood. Receptors originate from a man older than 75 with acute or convalescent COVID-19.

This rearrangement joins TRBV10-3 to TRBJ2-1; 7 nucleotides align to TRBD2. The V gene end was trimmed by 2 bases and the J gene end by 4 bases; junction bases not matched to a gene: 5. The germline CDR1 and CDR2 sequences are ENHRY and SYGVKD. CDR3 length: 15 amino acids. CDR3 loop: CAISEASGTYNEQFF. The DNA of the CDR3 is TGTGCCATCAGTGAGGCTAGCGGAACTTACAATGAGCAGTTCTTC.

This rearrangement joins TRBV5-1 to TRBJ1-1; D is ambiguous. Germline V gene sequence: CDR1 SGHRS, CDR2 YFSETQ. The CDR3 loop spans 16 amino acids. V was trimmed by 1 base and J by 1 base, leaving 14 bases between them. The CDR3 loop is CASSLPRLAENTEAFF. The CDR3 DNA reads as TGCGCCAGCAGCTTGCCTCGTTTGGCGGAGAACACTGAAGCTTTCTTT. Full variable domain (rest looked up from reference TRBV5-1 and TRBJ1-1): KAGVTQTPRYLIKTRGQQVTLSCSPISGHRSVSWYQQTPGQGLQFLFEYFSETQRNKGNFPGRFSGRQFSNSRSEMNVSTLELGDSALYLCASSLPRLAENTEAFFGQGTRLTVV.

The chain recombines TRBV6-6 with TRBJ1-2, with D possibly matching TRBD1 (5 bases). CDR1 and CDR2 from the germline V gene are MNHNY and SVGAGI (reference sequence). The CDR3 totals 15 residues. The V and J ends lost 2 bases and 10 bases respectively, with 20 bases between them. In DNA, the CDR3 is TGTGCCAGCAGTTACGGGGACTTGGAGGGTAAGGACTACACCTTC. This sequence encodes CASSYGDLEGKDYTF.

This chain links TRBV11-2 with TRBJ2-2; 9 nucleotides agree with TRBD1. V lost 5 bases to trimming and J lost 6 bases; unmatched junction nucleotides: 4. Germline V gene data show CDR1 as SGHAT and CDR2 as FQNNGV. CDR3 length: 14 amino acids. The DNA for the CDR3 is TGTGCCAGCAGCATACAGGGGGCGGCCGGGGAGCTGTTTTTT. Its protein is CASSIQGAAGELFF. The whole variable domain, remainder taken from reference TRBV11-2 and TRBJ2-2, is EAGVAQSPRYKIIEKRQSVAFWCNPISGHATLYWYQQILGQGPKLLIQFQNNGVVDDSQLPKDRFSAERLKGVDSTLKIQPAKLEDSAVYLCASSIQGAAGELFFGEGSRLTVL.

V is TRBV7-3 and J is TRBJ2-1; 9 bases map to TRBD2. The CDR3 has 15 residues. The ends lost 5 bases at V and 8 bases at J; junction bases unmatched: 10. Germline V gene lookup returns CDR1 SGHTA and CDR2 FQGTGA. CDR3 region: CASSPASGNGYEQFF. The DNA of the CDR3 is TGTGCCAGCAGCCCAGCTAGCGGGAACGGCTATGAGCAGTTCTTC.

The J gene is TRBJ1-4, the V gene TRBV4-2; a weak D match, TRBD1 (6 bases). Trimming removed 0 bases from V and 6 bases from J, with 11 bases in between. The CDR3 loop spans 15 amino acids. CDR1 and CDR2 (germline): LGHNA, YNFKEQ. This chain's CDR3 is CASSQDQGIYEKLFF. The DNA for the CDR3 is TGTGCCAGCAGCCAAGACCAGGGGATCTATGAAAAACTGTTTTTT.

V is TRBV28 and J is TRBJ1-2; 12 bases agree with TRBD1. The length of the CDR3 is 16 residues. Germline V gene data show CDR1 as MDHEN and CDR2 as SYDVKM. V gave up 4 bases and J gave up 8 bases; unmatched junction bases: 11. The CDR3 loop is CASSSPRDRGRGGYTF. The CDR3 DNA follows: TGTGCCAGCAGTTCCCCCCGGGACAGGGGGCGCGGAGGCTACACCTTC.

The chain joins TRBV10-3 to TRBJ2-5; no clear D gene. Deletions cut 4 bases from V and 5 bases from J, with 8 bases between. The CDR3 is made up of 12 amino acids. CDR1 and CDR2 from the germline V gene are ENHRY and SYGVKD. In DNA form, the CDR3 reads TGTGCCATCAGTGGAGCGAGGGAGACCCAGTACTTC. Translating it yields CAISGARETQYF.

This clone was picked up one time. The sample has other DNA sequences that encode this CDR3 too. The chain combines TRBV9 with TRBJ2-2, with TRBD2 identical over 9 bases. V shed 0 bases, J shed 2 bases, and the junction held 2 bases outside the gene matches. The CDR3 has 16 residues. CDR1 and CDR2 from the germline V gene are SGDLS and YYNGEE. The CDR3 region is CASSVGTSVNTGELFF. For the CDR3, the DNA is TGTGCCAGCAGCGTAGGGACTAGCGTAAACACCGGGGAGCTGTTTTTT.

The chain carries TRBV3-1 (or the pseudogene TRBV3-2) and TRBJ1-1; D is undetermined. Germline assignment: CDR1 LGHDT and CDR2 YNNKEL (reference sequence). V was clipped by 5 bases and J by 1 base, with 14 bases between them. This CDR3 has 15 residues. The CDR3 DNA sequence: TGTGCCAGCAGCACTCCAGGATTTGGGAACACTGAAGCTTTCTTT. Protein product: CASSTPGFGNTEAFF.

The chain has TRBV6-5 and TRBJ1-5; D perhaps matches TRBD1 (5 bases). CDR3 length equals 13 residues. CDR1 and CDR2 from the germline V gene are MNHEY and SVGAGI. Trimming took 7 bases from V and 7 from J, leaving 14 bases between them. The CDR3, as DNA: TGTGCCAGCACTCACGGGGGAAACCAGCCCCAGCATTTT. Translating it yields CASTHGGNQPQHF.

The count of this clone is one. A read error may produce the germline difference seen at one junction end. The CDR3 region is CASSPGTSGTWDTQYF. The CDR3 region has the DNA TGTGCTAGCAGCCCCGGGACTAGCGGGACCTGGGATACGCAGTATTTT. The chain links TRBV7-7 to TRBJ2-3; 13 bases are a match to TRBD2. Germline lookup yields CDR1 SSHAT and CDR2 FNYEAQ (reference sequence). The CDR3 is 16 amino acids.

The chain joins TRBV7-2 to TRBJ2-6, with 7 bases fitting TRBD1. CDR1 is SGHTA and CDR2 is FQGNSA in the germline V gene. CDR3 size: 16 residues. J lost 0 bases, V lost 5 bases, and 4 bases had no gene match. CDR3 DNA sequence: TGTGCCAGCAGCCGGGACAGAACCTCTGGGGCCAACGTCCTGACTTTC. As protein: CASSRDRTSGANVLTF.

The chain combines TRBV5-1 with TRBJ1-6; the match to TRBD1 covers 8 bases. This CDR3 is 16 amino acids long. V was pared by 2 bases and J by 5 bases, with 6 bases of the junction left unmatched. Looked up from germline, CDR1 is SGHRS and CDR2 is YFSETQ. The CDR3 reads CASSFSGQVNNSPLHF. The CDR3 DNA is TGCGCCAGCAGCTTCTCGGGACAGGTCAATAATTCACCCCTCCACTTT. Supplemented by reference TRBV5-1 and TRBJ1-6, the full variable domain reads KAGVTQTPRYLIKTRGQQVTLSCSPISGHRSVSWYQQTPGQGLQFLFEYFSETQRNKGNFPGRFSGRQFSNSRSEMNVSTLELGDSALYLCASSFSGQVNNSPLHFGNGTRLTVT.

The CDR3 DNA sequence: TGTGCCAGCGAGCCGGGACTAGCGGGAGACGAGCAGTACTTC. Translated, it gives CASEPGLAGDEQYF. The genes are TRBV18 and TRBJ2-7; 14 bases are shared with TRBD2. Germline-derived CDR1 and CDR2 are KGHSH and LQKENI. The CDR3 extends over 14 amino acids. Trimming cost V 8 bases and J 5 bases; bases outside gene matches: 5.

The chain carries TRBV7-9 and TRBJ1-1; a possible D gene is TRBD1 (5 bases). The CDR3 consists of 13 residues. Trimming removed 5 bases from V and 4 bases from J, with 11 bases in between. The germline V gene has CDR1 SEHNR and CDR2 FQNEAQ (reference sequence). CDR3 region: CASSRGTSTEAFF. CDR3 nucleotide sequence: TGTGCCAGCAGCCGGGGGACCTCCACTGAAGCTTTCTTT.

The chain couples TRBV7-2 to TRBJ1-2; 8 bases align to TRBD1. V trimming: 5 bases; J trimming: 2 bases; junction bases outside the gene matches: 7. The CDR3 totals 15 residues. Germline V lookup: CDR1 SGHTA, CDR2 FQGNSA. CDR3 nucleotide sequence: TGTGCCAGCAGCCACGGACAGGGTCTGAACTATGGCTACACCTTC. Amino acids: CASSHGQGLNYGYTF.

The chain carries TRBV19 and TRBJ1-2; D uncertain. Trimming stripped 1 base from V and 3 bases from J, with 9 bases between. Germline CDR1 LNHDA, CDR2 SQIVND (reference sequence). The CDR3 runs to 14 residues. Here the CDR3 DNA reads TGTGCCAGTAGTATAGGAGCGGCAGACTATGGCTACACCTTC. Amino acid sequence: CASSIGAADYGYTF. The full variable domain, its missing parts supplied by reference TRBV19 and TRBJ1-2, is DGGITQSPKYLFRKEGQNVTLSCEQNLNHDAMYWYRQDPGQGLRLIYYSQIVNDFQKGDIAEGYSVSREKKESFPLTVTSAQKNPTAFYLCASSIGAADYGYTFGSGTRLTVV.

The chain carries TRBV2 and TRBJ2-5; 8 bases are a match to TRBD1. The V and J ends lost 6 bases and 5 bases, in that order; junction bases with no gene match: 8. CDR1 SNHLY and CDR2 FYNNEI come from the germline V gene. CDR3 length equals 14 residues. DNA for the CDR3: TGTGCCAGCAGCCGTGGACAGGGTGGGGAGACCCAGTACTTC. Its translation is CASSRGQGGETQYF. Drawing the rest from reference TRBV2 and TRBJ2-5, the complete variable domain is EPEVTQTPSHQVTQMGQEVILRCVPISNHLYFYWYRQILGQKVEFLVSFYNNEISEKSEIFDDQFSVERPDGSNFTLKIRSTKLEDSAMYFCASSRGQGGETQYFGPGTRLLVL.

The gene calls are TRBV5-1 and TRBJ1-4; D may be TRBD1 (5 bases). CDR1 is SGHRS and CDR2 is YFSETQ in the germline V gene. Trimming pared 0 bases from V and 8 bases from J, leaving 11 bases between. This CDR3 is 14 amino acids long. CDR3 coding DNA: TGCGCCAGCAGCTTGGTTAGGGGAGGGGAAAAACTGTTTTTT. Residues: CASSLVRGGEKLFF.

The rearrangement joins TRBV6-6 to TRBJ1-1, with 11 bases matching TRBD1. Germline V CDR1 and CDR2: MNHNY, SVGAGI (reference sequence). J lost 4 bases, V lost 5 bases, and 6 bases had no gene match. The length of the CDR3 is 15 residues. The CDR3 DNA reads TGTGCCAGCAGTCTCTGGACAGGGGGCATCACTGAAGCTTTCTTT. Translation gives CASSLWTGGITEAFF.

V and J are TRBV5-6 and TRBJ1-6, with 11 bases fitting TRBD1. Germline loops: CDR1 SGHDT, CDR2 YYEEEE. V lost 4 bases and J lost 9; bases outside the gene matches: 6. The CDR3 consists of 15 residues. The CDR3 here is CASSPRTGGTSPLHF. CDR3 in DNA: TGTGCCAGCAGCCCTAGGACAGGGGGCACTTCACCCCTCCACTTT.

V and J are TRBV11-2 and TRBJ2-1; TRBD2 aligns across 12 bases. Germline CDR1 reads SGHAT; CDR2 reads FQNNGV. J gave up 2 bases and V 1 base, and 6 bases lay outside the gene matches. The CDR3 length is 18 residues. Here the CDR3 DNA reads TGTGCCAGCAGCTTAGGGCTAGCGGGGGGGAAACCCTACAATGAGCAGTTCTTC. Its translation: CASSLGLAGGKPYNEQFF.

The rearrangement uses TRBV5-4 and TRBJ1-6; no firm D call. The CDR3 runs to 14 residues. In germline, CDR1 is SGHNT, CDR2 YYREEE (reference sequence). Trimming cost V 0 bases and J 7 bases, with 8 bases left between them. The CDR3 protein is CASSLVAENSPLHF. The CDR3 nucleotides read TGTGCCAGCAGCTTGGTAGCCGAAAATTCACCCCTCCACTTT. Filled out from reference TRBV5-4 and TRBJ1-6, the complete variable domain reads ETGVTQSPTHLIKTRGQQVTLRCSSQSGHNTVSWYQQALGQGPQFIFQYYREEENGRGNFPPRFSGLQFPNYSSELNVNALELDDSALYLCASSLVAENSPLHFGNGTRLTVT.

The gene calls are TRBV6-1 and TRBJ2-1, with 7 bases that match TRBD2. The germline CDR1 and CDR2 sequences are MNHNS and SASEGT. The CDR3 contains 16 residues. J lost 7 bases, V lost 2 bases, and 11 bases had no gene match. Written as DNA, the CDR3 is TGTGCCAGCAGTGAAAGTACCGGGAGGATTAGGAATGAGCAGTTCTTC. Amino acid sequence: CASSESTGRIRNEQFF.

This clone was seen a single time. V usage is TRBV2 and J usage is TRBJ2-3, with D hard to call. V lost 7 bases to trimming and J lost 0 bases, with 20 bases between them. CDR1 is SNHLY, CDR2 FYNNEI, per germline. The CDR3 covers 17 residues. The CDR3, as DNA: TGTGCCAGCACCCTCGGAGCGCGGATATTGAGCACAGATACGCAGTATTTT. It yields the protein CASTLGARILSTDTQYF.